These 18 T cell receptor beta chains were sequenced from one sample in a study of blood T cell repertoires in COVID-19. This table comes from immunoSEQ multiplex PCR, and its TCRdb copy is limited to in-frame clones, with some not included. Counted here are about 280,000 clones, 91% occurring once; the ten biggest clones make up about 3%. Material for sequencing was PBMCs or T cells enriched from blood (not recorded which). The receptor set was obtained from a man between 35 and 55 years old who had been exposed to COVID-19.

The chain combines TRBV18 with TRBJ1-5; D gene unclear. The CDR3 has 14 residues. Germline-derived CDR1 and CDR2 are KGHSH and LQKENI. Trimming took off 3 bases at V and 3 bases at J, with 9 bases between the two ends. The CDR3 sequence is CASSPRHFNQPQHF. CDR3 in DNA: TGTGCCAGCTCACCCCGACACTTCAATCAGCCCCAGCATTTT.

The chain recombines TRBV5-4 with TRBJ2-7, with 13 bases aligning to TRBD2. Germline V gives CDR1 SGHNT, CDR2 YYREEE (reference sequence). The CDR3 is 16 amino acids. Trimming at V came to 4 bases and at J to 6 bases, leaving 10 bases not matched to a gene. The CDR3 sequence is CASSPGLAGSNFEQYF. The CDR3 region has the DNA TGTGCCAGCAGCCCGGGACTAGCGGGAAGTAATTTCGAGCAGTACTTC.

CDR3 amino acids: CASSLQGAVAGELFF. DNA for the CDR3: TGTGCCAGCAGCTTACAGGGGGCGGTGGCCGGGGAGCTGTTTTTT. The chain carries TRBV9 and TRBJ2-2; 9 bases fit TRBD1. The CDR3 sequence is 15 residues long. Per germline, CDR1 SGDLS and CDR2 YYNGEE. Losses at the gene ends were 4 bases for V and 6 bases for J; bases not matched to a gene: 7.

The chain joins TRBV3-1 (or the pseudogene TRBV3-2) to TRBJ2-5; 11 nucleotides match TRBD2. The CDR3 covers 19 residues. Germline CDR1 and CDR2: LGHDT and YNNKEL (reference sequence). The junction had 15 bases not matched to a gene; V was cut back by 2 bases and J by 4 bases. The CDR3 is CASSQWRLAGGKGRETQYF. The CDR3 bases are TGTGCCAGCAGCCAATGGCGTCTAGCGGGAGGAAAGGGGCGAGAGACCCAGTACTTC.

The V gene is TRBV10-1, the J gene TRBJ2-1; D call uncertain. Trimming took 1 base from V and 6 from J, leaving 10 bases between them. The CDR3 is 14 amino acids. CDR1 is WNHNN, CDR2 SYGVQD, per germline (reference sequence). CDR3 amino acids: CASSELVRFNEQFF. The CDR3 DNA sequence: TGCGCCAGCAGTGAGTTGGTTCGGTTCAATGAGCAGTTCTTC.

CDR3 in amino acids: CASSLERAAGGEQFF. For the CDR3, the DNA is TGTGCCAGCAGCTTAGAAAGGGCAGCGGGTGGGGAGCAGTTCTTC. V is TRBV11-3 and J is TRBJ2-1, with D perhaps TRBD2 (6 bases). CDR1 and CDR2 from the germline V gene are SGHNT and YENEEA. This CDR3 comprises 15 residues. Trimming removed 0 bases at V and 10 bases at J, with 16 bases between.

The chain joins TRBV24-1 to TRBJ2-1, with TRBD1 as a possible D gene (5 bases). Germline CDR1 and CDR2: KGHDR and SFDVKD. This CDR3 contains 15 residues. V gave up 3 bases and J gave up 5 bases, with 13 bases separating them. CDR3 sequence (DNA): TGTGCCACCAGTGATGCCAAGACAGTGAACAATGAGCAGTTCTTC. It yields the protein CATSDAKTVNNEQFF.

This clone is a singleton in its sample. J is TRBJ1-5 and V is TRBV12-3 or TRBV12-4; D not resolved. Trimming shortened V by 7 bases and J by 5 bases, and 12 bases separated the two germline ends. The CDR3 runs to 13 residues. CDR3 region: CASKEEVHQPQHF. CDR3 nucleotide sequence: TGTGCCAGCAAGGAGGAAGTTCATCAGCCCCAGCATTTT.

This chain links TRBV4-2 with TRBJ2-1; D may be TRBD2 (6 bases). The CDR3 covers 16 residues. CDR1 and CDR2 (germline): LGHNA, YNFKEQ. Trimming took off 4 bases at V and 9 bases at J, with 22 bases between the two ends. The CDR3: CASSPLVGGMTREQFF. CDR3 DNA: TGTGCCAGCAGCCCCCTTGTCGGCGGGATGACCCGTGAGCAGTTCTTC.

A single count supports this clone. Here the CDR3 reads CAWSSTGETQYF. The CDR3 DNA is TGTGCCTGGAGTAGTACTGGAGAGACCCAGTACTTC. This chain uses TRBV30 with TRBJ2-5; D not certain. V lost 2 bases and J 4 bases, leaving 8 bases between the germline ends. The CDR3 loop spans 12 amino acids. Per the germline V gene, CDR1 is GTSNPN and CDR2 is SVGIG (reference sequence).

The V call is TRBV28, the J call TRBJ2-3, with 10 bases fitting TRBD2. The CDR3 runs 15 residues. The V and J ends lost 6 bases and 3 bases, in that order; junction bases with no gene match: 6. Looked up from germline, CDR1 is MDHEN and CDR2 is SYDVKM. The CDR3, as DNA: TGTGCCAGCAGCCCAAGCGGGAGGGGGACAGATACGCAGTATTTT. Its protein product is CASSPSGRGTDTQYF. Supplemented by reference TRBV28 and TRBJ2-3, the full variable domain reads DVKVTQSSRYLVKRTGEKVFLECVQDMDHENMFWYRQDPGLGLRLIYFSYDVKMKEKGDIPEGYSVSREKKERFSLILESASTNQTSMYLCASSPSGRGTDTQYFGPGTRLTVL.

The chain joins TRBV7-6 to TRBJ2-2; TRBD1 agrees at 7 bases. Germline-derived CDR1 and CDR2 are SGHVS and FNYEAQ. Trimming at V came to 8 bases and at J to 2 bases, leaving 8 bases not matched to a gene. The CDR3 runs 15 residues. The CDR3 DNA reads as TGTGCCAGCCATCGCACAGGGGATAACACCGGGGAGCTGTTTTTT. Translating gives CASHRTGDNTGELFF.

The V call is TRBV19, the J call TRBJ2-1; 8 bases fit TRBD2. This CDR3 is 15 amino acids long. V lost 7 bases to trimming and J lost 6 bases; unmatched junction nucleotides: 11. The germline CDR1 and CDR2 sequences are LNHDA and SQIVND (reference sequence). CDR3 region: CASNNGPGRGNEQFF. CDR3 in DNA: TGTGCCAGTAACAATGGGCCCGGGAGGGGCAATGAGCAGTTCTTC.

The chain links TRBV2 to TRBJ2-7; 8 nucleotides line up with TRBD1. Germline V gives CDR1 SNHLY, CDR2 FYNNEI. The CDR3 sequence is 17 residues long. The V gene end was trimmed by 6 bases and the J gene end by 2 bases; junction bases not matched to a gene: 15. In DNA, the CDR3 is TGTGCCAGCAGACGCCGCTTCGGACAGGGCCGAGCCTACGAGCAGTACTTC. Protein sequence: CASRRRFGQGRAYEQYF.

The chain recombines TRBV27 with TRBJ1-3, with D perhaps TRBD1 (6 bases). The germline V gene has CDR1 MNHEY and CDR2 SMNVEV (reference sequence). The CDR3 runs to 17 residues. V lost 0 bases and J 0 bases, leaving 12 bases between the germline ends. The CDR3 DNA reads TGTGCCAGCAGTTTATCATGGGGGCCTAGCTCTGGAAACACCATATATTTT. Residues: CASSLSWGPSSGNTIYF.

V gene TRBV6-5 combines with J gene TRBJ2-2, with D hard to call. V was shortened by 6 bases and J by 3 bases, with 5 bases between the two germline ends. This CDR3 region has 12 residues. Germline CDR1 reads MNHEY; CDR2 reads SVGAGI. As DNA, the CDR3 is TGTGCCAGCAGCAAATACACCGGGGAGCTGTTTTTT. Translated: CASSKYTGELFF.

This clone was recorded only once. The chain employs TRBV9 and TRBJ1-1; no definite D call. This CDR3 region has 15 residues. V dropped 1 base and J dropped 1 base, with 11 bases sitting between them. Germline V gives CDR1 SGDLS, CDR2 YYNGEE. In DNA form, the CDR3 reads TGTGCCAGCAGCGTATCCGGGTACCCGAACACTGAAGCTTTCTTT. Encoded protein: CASSVSGYPNTEAFF. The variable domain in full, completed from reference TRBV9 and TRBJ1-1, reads DSGVTQTPKHLITATGQRVTLRCSPRSGDLSVYWYQQSLDQGLQFLIQYYNGEERAKGNILERFSAQQFPDLHSELNLSSLELGDSALYFCASSVSGYPNTEAFFGQGTRLTVV.

This CDR3 is CASSPAGVESGELFF. For the CDR3, the DNA is TGTGCCAGCAGTCCAGCGGGAGTAGAATCCGGGGAGCTGTTTTTT. This chain uses TRBV7-9 with TRBJ2-2, with 8 positions matching TRBD2. V trimming: 6 bases; J trimming: 6 bases; junction bases outside the gene matches: 9. Looked up from germline, CDR1 is SEHNR and CDR2 is FQNEAQ (reference sequence). CDR3 length equals 15 residues.